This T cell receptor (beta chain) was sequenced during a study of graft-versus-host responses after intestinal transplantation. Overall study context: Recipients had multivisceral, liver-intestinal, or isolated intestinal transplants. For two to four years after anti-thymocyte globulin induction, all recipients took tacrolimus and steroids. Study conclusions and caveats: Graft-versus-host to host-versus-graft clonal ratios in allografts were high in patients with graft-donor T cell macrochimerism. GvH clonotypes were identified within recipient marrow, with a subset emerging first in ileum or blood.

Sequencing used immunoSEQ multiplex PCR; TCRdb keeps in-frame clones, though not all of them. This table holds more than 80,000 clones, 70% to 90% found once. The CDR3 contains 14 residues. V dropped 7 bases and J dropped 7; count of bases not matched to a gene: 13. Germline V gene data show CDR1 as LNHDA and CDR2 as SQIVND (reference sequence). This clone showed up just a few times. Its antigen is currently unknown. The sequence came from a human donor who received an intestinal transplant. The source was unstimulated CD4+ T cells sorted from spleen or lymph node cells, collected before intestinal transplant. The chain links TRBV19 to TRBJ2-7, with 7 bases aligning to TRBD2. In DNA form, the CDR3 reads TGTGCCAGTACCCCCCGTGGCTCAGCGGGGGAGCAGTACTTC. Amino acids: CASTPRGSAGEQYF. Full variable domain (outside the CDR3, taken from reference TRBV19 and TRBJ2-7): DGGITQSPKYLFRKEGQNVTLSCEQNLNHDAMYWYRQDPGQGLRLIYYSQIVNDFQKGDIAEGYSVSREKKESFPLTVTSAQKNPTAFYLCASTPRGSAGEQYFGPGTRLTVT.